Included here is one T cell receptor beta chain sequence, with context. Its cognate antigen has yet to be identified. Per-nucleotide qualities are absent, and no much larger clonotype sits a single base away. The entry originates in a study of cytomegalovirus exposure and HLA in healthy donors (dated by TCRdb to about 2017). With regard to the full study: In an earlier analysis of 450 to 750 of the donors, about 270 Gb of sequence data and 117 million unique TCR beta sequences from roughly 190 million T cells were reported. Around 300 gigabases of sequencing data and approximately 84 million unique TCR sequences were included in an early release covering roughly 700 HLA-typed donors. The genetic ancestry cluster associated with self-reported Caucasian donors included over 80% of the roughly 400 genotyped donors. The study aimed to test whether cataloging public T cell receptors could reveal signatures of past pathogen exposure. The study used immunosequencing to profile the T cell repertoires of hundreds of subjects and linked those repertoires to cytomegalovirus serostatus. In addition to the first cohort of roughly 670 subjects, a separate validation cohort of around 110 different subjects was used. To predict cytomegalovirus infection status, the study brought together high-throughput TCR immunosequencing, statistical association of individual TCRs with disease status, and machine learning. A later analysis re-analyzed previously published TCR beta repertoires from 500 to 700 donors and added high-resolution HLA genotyping to study TCR occurrence patterns. Rather than drawing on any new phenotypic data, the later analysis identified candidate immune exposures from TCR beta sequences and the way those sequences occurred across donors. In an earlier analysis of 500 to 650 of the donors, high-throughput TCR beta sequencing was used to judge whether each TCR beta V gene segment behaved as functional or pseudogenic. Alongside the repertoire data, information on donor age, sex, ethnicity and CMV serostatus was compiled. A later genetic analysis used genome-wide SNP genotypes for about 60% of the roughly 700 donors, treating that subset as a discovery cohort. All discovery cohort repertoires had been generated on a single sequencing platform. Class I and class II HLA loci were covered by the typing at four-digit resolution. The number of donors typed differed by locus, with roughly 629-640 for A, B, C, DRB1 and DQB1, roughly 520 for DQA1, approximately 570 for DPA1, and some 450 for DPB1. Because of strong linkage in the cohort, roughly five DR-DQ haplotypes were treated as single units for association and clustering. Across some 400 genotyped donors of the cohort, an average of roughly 230,000 unique TCR beta nucleotide sequences per donor were sequenced, and roughly a sixth of those sequences were non-productive.

V and J are truncated by 9 bases and 0 bases respectively, leaving an intervening sequence of 14 bases. CDR1 is given as LNHDA and CDR2 as SQIVND, both from the germline V gene (reference sequence). From cysteine to phenylalanine, the CDR3 is 14 amino acids long. CDR3 DNA is the only sequence kept; it has 42 bases, read in frame from the first base. The library was prepared using the immunoSEQ multiplex PCR assay. A mixture of 60 forward primers for TCR Vbeta segments and 13 reverse primers for TCR Jbeta segments was used in the multiplex PCR. A multiplex PCR assay on genomic DNA amplified the CDR3 region of rearranged TCR beta genes. The Illumina HiSeq System was used to sequence the amplified TCR beta libraries as 87-base-pair reads. The original pipeline was this. Across the 670 or so repertoires, a later analysis counted roughly 84 million unique TCR beta chains, around 11 million of which were shared by at least two donors. To remove PCR and sequencing errors, raw reads were error-corrected and collapsed into unique sequences using a nearest-neighbor algorithm that merged closely related sequences. To assign V, D and J gene segments, CDR3 sequences were aligned to IMGT reference sequences. For a sequence to be retained, a match of at least six nucleotides was required to both a V gene segment and a J gene segment. A rearrangement was called productive if the CDR3 had no stop codons and remained in frame with V and J, and every other rearrangement was called non-productive. Following IMGT convention, CDR3 was defined as the stretch from the second conserved V-encoded cysteine up to the conserved J-encoded phenylalanine. In an earlier analysis of roughly 580 of the donors, sequences lacking an unambiguous match to a single V gene segment were excluded. An earlier analysis of around 600 of the donors classified V segments as functional when productive rearrangements were above 56.7% and as segregating when the standard deviation between donors was above 5%. A statistical classification framework was developed to diagnose cytomegalovirus status using the catalog of TCR beta chain sequences. A later analysis assigned V and J genes by comparing TCR nucleotide sequences with IMGT/GENE-DB human TR gene sequences. A later analysis assigned CDR3 sequences and most-parsimonious VDJ recombination scenarios with the TCRdist pipeline. In a later analysis, every TCR beta chain was defined by the combination of its CDR3 amino acid sequence and its V-gene family, and reads without a unique V-gene family were dropped. In a later analysis, 550 to 650 highly shared, low-generation-probability nucleotide sequences were removed to address suspected cross-contamination and a sequencing artifact. In a later analysis, a clonal expansion index was calculated for each public chain from normalized within-repertoire ranks of inferred template counts. A later analysis computed generation probabilities with a VDJ recombination model fitted to out-of-frame rearrangements, and checked the results against IGoR. In a later analysis, TCR-TCR, TCR-HLA and TCR-CMV co-occurrence was scored with hypergeometric tests, and a repertoire-size bias correction was applied to TCR pairs. In a later analysis, false discovery rates were estimated by permuting HLA or CMV assignments 20 times. In a later analysis, co-occurring TCRs were grouped using DBSCAN, with TCRdist sequence similarity added in when clustering inside HLA-allele-positive subsets. For co-occurrence clustering, repertoires with fewer than 30,000 or more than 120,000 public chains were excluded, along with four to six repertoires with anomalous nucleotide sharing. This immuneACCESS table, as held by TCRdb, lists in-frame sequences with V and J called but not all clones. Of the missing ones, under half trace to an unresolved V gene in checked studies; the others have no known cause. V, J and clone size were drawn from that table, and D and trimming were deduced from the DNA. For this sample the table gives around 150,000 clones, of which around nine tenths were detected only once. The top ten hold around 0.85% of the sample.

The cohort was made up of roughly 670 healthy bone marrow donors. All cohort members were sampled while nominally healthy, although unrecorded immune exposures were likely present. The donor was CMV seronegative and was included in the group of a few hundred seronegative cohort members. A peripheral blood sample was provided by each donor, and peripheral blood mononuclear cells were used for TCR beta sequencing. Genomic DNA was extracted from the blood cell samples with the Qiagen DNeasy Blood Extraction Kit. Study-wide conclusions, independent of this receptor: The sequencing pipeline was judged likely to have produced a cluster of highly shared sequence variants as a technical artifact. In an earlier analysis of about 540 of the donors, most TCR beta V segments were observed in productive rearrangements about 90% or about 30% of the time, broadly matching IMGT annotations. Some IMGT-functional V segments, including TRBV6-2 and TRBV6-3, could not be distinguished by the 87-base-pair reads and were therefore excluded. The authors suggested that the approach could potentially be generalized to other disease states and immunological phenotypes. A further reported finding was that TCR beta sequences accurately predicted the HLA-A and HLA-B alleles for most subjects in the first cohort. Correlated functional status among segregating V segments might be attributable to linkage disequilibrium, but an unknown experimental factor could not be ruled out. When HLA alleles, especially DR and DQ, strongly co-occurred, TCR associations were difficult to assign to individual alleles. Because counts were too low, 15 to 20 rarely observed V segments, including chromosome 9 orphons, were excluded from the earlier analysis of 587 of the donors. In a later genetic analysis, fewer N-insertions in productive TCRs were reported among donors in an Asian-associated ancestry cluster than the approximately 670-donor mean. Sequencing depth was assumed to be roughly uniform across donors in the presence/absence analyses, though that assumption may not hold. A few of the identified cytomegalovirus-associated TCR beta chains were confirmed in vitro to be specific for cytomegalovirus antigens. A total of about 180 TCR beta chains were listed by the study as associated with cytomegalovirus. Compared with equally common non-associated chains, HLA-associated TCR beta chains in a later analysis were more clonally expanded and had lower generation probabilities. Cytomegalovirus status was reported to be diagnosed by the classifier with high specificity and sensitivity in both the original and validation cohorts. A later analysis found that most CMV-associated TCR beta chains appeared HLA-restricted, with HLA associations seemingly driven largely by CMV exposure. Across donors, most TCR sequences were observed very rarely, whereas some public TCRs were present in many individuals. A later analysis found that TCR association rates varied across HLA loci, with DRB1 alleles showing the most associated TCRs and HLA-C alleles the fewest. Because some donors lacked HLA typing at each locus, the association tests relied only on the typed subset. The cohort was sequenced for TCR beta chains only, and without alpha or paired-chain data the features that could be detected were limited. In a later analysis, several top co-occurrence clusters were reported to appear linked to parvovirus B19, influenza, CMV and Epstein-Barr virus. A later genetic analysis associated a missense DCLRE1C variant with V-gene and J-gene trimming of TCR beta chains, and an independent cohort replicated the association. In a later analysis, 16,951 TCR beta sequences were associated with specific HLA alleles at a false discovery rate of 0.05. CMV serostatus was the only immune exposure information available for the cohort.

This sequence was found in a woman in her 30s in good health and CMV-seronegative. The V and J segments used are TRBV19 and TRBJ1-1; the best D guess is TRBD1, with 6 bases matching. The specimen sequenced was PBMCs. The sequence in DNA is TGTGCCAGCACAGGGTCCTTTATGAACACTGAAGCTTTCTTT. Translated, this is CASTGSFMNTEAFF.